The clone carrying this TCR beta chain showed up many times. Antigen: not known. These data are taken from a study of T cells in Graves' hyperthyroidism and ophthalmopathy. This CDR3 contains 17 residues. V shed 6 bases and J shed 4 bases, with 22 bases lying between them. Amplified regions were TCR beta CDR3 sequences from RNA transcripts. TCR CDR3 underwent first-round RT-PCR with the HTBI primer set. TCRdb re-called the multiplex PCR reads with MiXCR, one entry per CDR3 protein. The sample lists around 300,000 distinct CDR3 sequences, approximately 14% occurring once. Absence of ophthalmopathy progression within 18 months defined stable Graves' hyperthyroidism. Overall study results and limits: Most clonotypes expanded in the thyroid (above 0.001) were also present in blood.

The TCR comes from a woman in her 30s with Graves' hyperthyroidism. The sample taken for sequencing was blood. The chain couples TRBV12-3 or TRBV12-4 to TRBJ2-1; perhaps TRBD2 as D (6 bases). The CDR3 coding sequence is TGTGCCAGCAGCTCTACGCAGCAGGCTAGCGATTACAATGAGCAGTTCTTC. The encoded protein is CASSSTQQASDYNEQFF.